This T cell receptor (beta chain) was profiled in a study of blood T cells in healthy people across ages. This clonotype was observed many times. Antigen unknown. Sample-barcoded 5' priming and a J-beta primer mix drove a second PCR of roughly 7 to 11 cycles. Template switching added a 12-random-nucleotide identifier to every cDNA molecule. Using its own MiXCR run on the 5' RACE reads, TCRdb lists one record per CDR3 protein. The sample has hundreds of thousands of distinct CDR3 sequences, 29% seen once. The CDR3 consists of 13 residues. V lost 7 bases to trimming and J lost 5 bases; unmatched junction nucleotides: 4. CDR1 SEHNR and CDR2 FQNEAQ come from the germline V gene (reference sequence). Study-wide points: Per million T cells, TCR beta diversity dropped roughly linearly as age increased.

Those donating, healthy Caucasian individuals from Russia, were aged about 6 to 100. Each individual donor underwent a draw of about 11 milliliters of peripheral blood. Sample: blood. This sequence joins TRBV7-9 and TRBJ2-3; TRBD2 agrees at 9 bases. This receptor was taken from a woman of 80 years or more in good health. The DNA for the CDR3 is TGTGCCAGCAAGAGCGGGGGGATAGATACGCAGTATTTT. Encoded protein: CASKSGGIDTQYF.